The rows below give T cell receptor beta chains drawn from one sample of a study of T cell responses to AZD1222 COVID-19 vaccine. The assay was immunoSEQ multiplex PCR, and TCRdb's table has in-frame clones only and misses some. The profile shows about 110,000 clones, under 95% of them singletons. Here the sequenced sample was peripheral blood, taken on day 0 of AZD1222 vaccination. Receptors were obtained from an adult in good health. CDR3s include the opening cysteine and the closing phenylalanine or tryptophan. A D gene is named only where the DNA matches it firmly. For some rows the clone size is stated as once, few or many, or as a class when expanded; others skip it.

j_call: TRBJ2-2; clone_size: -; v_call: TRBV6-2/TRBV6-3; d_call: TRBD1; cdr3_nt: TGTGCCAGCAGTTCCGAGGGGGCGGCTTCCTGGGCCGGGGAGCTGTTTTTT; cdr3_aa: CASSSEGAASWAGELFF
j_call: TRBJ2-3; clone_size: -; v_call: TRBV5-1; d_call: -; cdr3_nt: TGCGCCAGCAGCGGGACCCTGGGGGAGGCAGATACGCAGTATTTT; cdr3_aa: CASSGTLGEADTQYF
j_call: TRBJ1-1; clone_size: -; v_call: TRBV2; d_call: -; cdr3_nt: TGTGCCAGCAGGGGTGGGGTGAACACTGAAGCTTTCTTT; cdr3_aa: CASRGGVNTEAFF
j_call: TRBJ2-7; clone_size: -; v_call: TRBV28; d_call: -; cdr3_nt: TGTGCCAGCTTCAGGGGTTCCTACGAGCAGTACTTC; cdr3_aa: CASFRGSYEQYF
j_call: TRBJ1-5; clone_size: -; v_call: TRBV6-2/TRBV6-3; d_call: TRBD1; cdr3_nt: TGTGCCAGCAGTTCCCACACAGGGGCGAGCAATCAGCCCCAGCATTTT; cdr3_aa: CASSSHTGASNQPQHF
j_call: TRBJ1-2; clone_size: -; v_call: TRBV4-2; d_call: -; cdr3_nt: TGTGCCAGCAGCCAAGATCTAGCGGGGGCTTTTGATGGCTACACCTTC; cdr3_aa: CASSQDLAGAFDGYTF
j_call: TRBJ1-5; clone_size: once; v_call: TRBV6-5; d_call: TRBD1; cdr3_nt: TGTGCCACCAAGGTTGAACCAGGGGGAGATCAGCCCCAGCATTTT; cdr3_aa: CATKVEPGGDQPQHF
j_call: TRBJ1-1; clone_size: once; v_call: TRBV9; d_call: TRBD1; cdr3_nt: TGTGCCAGCAGCGAGACAGGGGGAGCTGAAGCTTTCTTT; cdr3_aa: CASSETGGAEAFF
j_call: TRBJ1-5; clone_size: -; v_call: TRBV19; d_call: -; cdr3_nt: TGTGCCAGTTCCACGGGATTTTTCCGGGCAGCAGACAATCAGCCCCAGCATTTT; cdr3_aa: CASSTGFFRAADNQPQHF
j_call: TRBJ2-5; clone_size: -; v_call: TRBV7-7; d_call: -; cdr3_nt: TGTGCCAGCAGCTTAGGGGGTAGCCGGCAAGAGACCCAGTACTTC; cdr3_aa: CASSLGGSRQETQYF
j_call: TRBJ1-1; clone_size: -; v_call: TRBV7-9; d_call: TRBD1; cdr3_nt: TGTGCCAGCAGTCGATCCGGGACAGGGGCTGTGATCGACACTGAAGCTTTCTTT; cdr3_aa: CASSRSGTGAVIDTEAFF
j_call: TRBJ2-7; clone_size: -; v_call: TRBV5-5; d_call: -; cdr3_nt: TGTGCCAGCAGCTTGGGTGTGGGGACCGTCTACGAGCAGTACTTC; cdr3_aa: CASSLGVGTVYEQYF
j_call: TRBJ2-5; clone_size: -; v_call: TRBV9; d_call: TRBD2; cdr3_nt: TGTGCCAGCAGCGTAGATCCGGGACTAGCGGGTAAAGAGACCCAGTACTTC; cdr3_aa: CASSVDPGLAGKETQYF
j_call: TRBJ1-2; clone_size: -; v_call: TRBV5-6; d_call: TRBD1; cdr3_nt: TGTGCCAGCAGCGTAGGGACAGTGAGCGGCTACACCTTC; cdr3_aa: CASSVGTVSGYTF
j_call: TRBJ2-7; clone_size: once; v_call: TRBV7-2; d_call: -; cdr3_nt: TGTGCCAGCGCCCCAGATTGGGGTGGCGAGCAGTACTTC; cdr3_aa: CASAPDWGGEQYF
j_call: TRBJ1-4; clone_size: -; v_call: TRBV4-3; d_call: TRBD1; cdr3_nt: TGCGCCAGCAGCCGAGGGACAGGATCAGAAAAACTGTTTTTT; cdr3_aa: CASSRGTGSEKLFF
j_call: TRBJ1-1; clone_size: -; v_call: TRBV12-3/TRBV12-4; d_call: -; cdr3_nt: TGTGCCAGCAGTTTACTGAACACTGAAGCTTTCTTT; cdr3_aa: CASSLLNTEAFF
j_call: TRBJ1-1; clone_size: -; v_call: TRBV4-1; d_call: -; cdr3_nt: TGCGCCAGCAGCCAAGGCAGAGTAGCTTTCTTT; cdr3_aa: CASSQGRVAFF
j_call: TRBJ1-5; clone_size: -; v_call: TRBV11-2; d_call: TRBD1; cdr3_nt: TGTGCCAGCAGCTTAGTAGGCGGGAGGACAGGGCTAAATCAGCCCCAGCATTTT; cdr3_aa: CASSLVGGRTGLNQPQHF
j_call: TRBJ2-1; clone_size: -; v_call: TRBV15; d_call: -; cdr3_nt: TGTGCCACCAGCCCCGGGACGGAAACCTACAATGAGCAGTTCTTC; cdr3_aa: CATSPGTETYNEQFF
j_call: TRBJ1-1; clone_size: once; v_call: TRBV4-3; d_call: -; cdr3_nt: TGCGCCAGCAGCCCCTCAGCGGAGACAAACGAAGCTTTCTTT; cdr3_aa: CASSPSAETNEAFF
j_call: TRBJ1-4; clone_size: -; v_call: TRBV28; d_call: -; cdr3_nt: TGTGCCAGCAGCGAGGGGTACCAAAATGAAAAACTGTTTTTT; cdr3_aa: CASSEGYQNEKLFF
j_call: TRBJ2-5; clone_size: -; v_call: TRBV19; d_call: -; cdr3_nt: TGTGCCAGTAGTACAGGGGTAAAAGAGACCCAGTACTTC; cdr3_aa: CASSTGVKETQYF
j_call: TRBJ2-3; clone_size: few; v_call: TRBV5-1; d_call: TRBD2; cdr3_nt: TGCGCCAGCAGTGTAGCGGGGGGGGATACGCAGTATTTT; cdr3_aa: CASSVAGGDTQYF
j_call: TRBJ2-7; clone_size: -; v_call: TRBV18; d_call: TRBD1; cdr3_nt: TGTGCCAGCTCACCGCCAACCGGGACAGGGAGCTACGAGCAGTACTTC; cdr3_aa: CASSPPTGTGSYEQYF
j_call: TRBJ1-2; clone_size: -; v_call: TRBV6-5; d_call: TRBD1; cdr3_nt: TGTGCCAGCAGCAACAGGGGGCAAAATGGCTACACCTTC; cdr3_aa: CASSNRGQNGYTF
j_call: TRBJ2-1; clone_size: few; v_call: TRBV30; d_call: -; cdr3_nt: TGTGCCTGGACAGGGCCCAGGGGTGGGATTGAGCAGTTCTTC; cdr3_aa: CAWTGPRGGIEQFF
j_call: TRBJ2-7; clone_size: -; v_call: TRBV7-2; d_call: TRBD1; cdr3_nt: TGTGCCAGCAGCTTAGCCGGGACAGGGGGCCTCAAGGGGCAGTACTTC; cdr3_aa: CASSLAGTGGLKGQYF
j_call: TRBJ1-1; clone_size: -; v_call: TRBV10-3; d_call: TRBD1; cdr3_nt: TGTGCCACCCTACAGGGGGCTGGGCGGGCTTTCTTT; cdr3_aa: CATLQGAGRAFF
j_call: TRBJ2-7; clone_size: -; v_call: TRBV27; d_call: -; cdr3_nt: TGTGCCAGCAGCCCGGGACGGCGGTACGAGCAGTACTTC; cdr3_aa: CASSPGRRYEQYF
j_call: TRBJ1-2; clone_size: -; v_call: TRBV6-5; d_call: -; cdr3_nt: TGTGCCAGCAGGAATCAGGATGAAGGCTACACCTTC; cdr3_aa: CASRNQDEGYTF
j_call: TRBJ1-2; clone_size: once; v_call: TRBV5-1; d_call: -; cdr3_nt: TGCGCCAGCAGCCCCGGCGTCGACTATGGCTACACCTTC; cdr3_aa: CASSPGVDYGYTF
j_call: TRBJ2-1; clone_size: -; v_call: TRBV13; d_call: TRBD2; cdr3_nt: TGTGCCAGCAGCCTCCCCAAGTGGACTAGCGGGGGACCTAGCTCCTACAATGAGCAGTTCTTC; cdr3_aa: CASSLPKWTSGGPSSYNEQFF
j_call: TRBJ1-5; clone_size: -; v_call: TRBV4-1; d_call: -; cdr3_nt: TGCGCCAGCAGCCAAGGGACACCGAGCAATCAGCCCCAGCATTTT; cdr3_aa: CASSQGTPSNQPQHF
j_call: TRBJ2-7; clone_size: -; v_call: TRBV7-2; d_call: -; cdr3_nt: TGTGCCAGCAGCTCGTGGCAGATGGGAGGATACGAGCAGTACTTC; cdr3_aa: CASSSWQMGGYEQYF
j_call: TRBJ1-6; clone_size: -; v_call: TRBV30; d_call: -; cdr3_nt: TGTGCCCTGATCCTATCAGGGGAAGGCAATTCACCCCTCCACTTT; cdr3_aa: CALILSGEGNSPLHF
j_call: TRBJ2-2; clone_size: -; v_call: TRBV5-4; d_call: -; cdr3_nt: TGTGCCAGCAGCCCCCATCTAGAAGGGGAGCTGTTTTTT; cdr3_aa: CASSPHLEGELFF
j_call: TRBJ1-2; clone_size: -; v_call: TRBV4-1; d_call: TRBD1; cdr3_nt: TGCGCCAGCAGCCCTCAGGGGGAATATGGCTACACCTTC; cdr3_aa: CASSPQGEYGYTF
j_call: TRBJ2-2; clone_size: -; v_call: TRBV5-8; d_call: -; cdr3_nt: TGTGCCAGCAGCTTGGTTACAGGCGTACTCGGGGAGCTGTTTTTT; cdr3_aa: CASSLVTGVLGELFF